The 9 T cell receptor beta chains in this list originate from one sample, sequenced in a study of blood T cells in healthy people across ages (dated by TCRdb to about 2015). Preparation of the library involved 5' RACE. The reads were generated on an Illumina HiSeq 2500. A second PCR of roughly 7 to 12 cycles was run with a J-beta primer mix and a sample-barcoded 5' primer. TCRdb handled the public reads itself, with Q25 trimming in fastp and clone calling in MiXCR, and kept productive beta chains. Each record represents a unique CDR3 protein, reported with the most common genes and DNA among its rows. Across this sample there are some 1.5 million distinct CDR3 sequences, with roughly 27% seen only once. The ten largest make up 7% to 9% of the sample. The sequenced sample was blood. The source is a woman aged 25 to 39 in good health.

This rearrangement joins TRBV15 to TRBJ2-1, with D tentatively TRBD1 (6 bases). V lost 4 bases and J 10 bases, leaving 11 bases between the germline ends. Germline assignment: CDR1 LNHNV and CDR2 YYDKDF (reference sequence). The CDR3 has 12 residues. The CDR3 nucleotides are TGTGCCACCAGCAAGACCGGGACAGAGCAGTTCTTC. Encoded protein: CATSKTGTEQFF. The full variable domain, rest sourced from reference TRBV15 and TRBJ2-1, is DAMVIQNPRYQVTQFGKPVTLSCSQTLNHNVMYWYQQKSSQAPKLLFHYYDKDFNNEADTPDNFQSRRPNTSFCFLDIRSPGLGDTAMYLCATSKTGTEQFFGPGTRLTVL.

This clonotype appeared many times. This chain joins TRBV20-1 and TRBJ2-3, with D maybe TRBD2 (6 bases). The ends were cut back, 4 bases at V and 6 bases at J, with 8 bases in the middle. Germline loops: CDR1 DFQATT, CDR2 SNEGSKA (reference sequence). CDR3 size: 11 residues. The CDR3 DNA follows: TGCAGTGCTACACGGGGGGATACGCAGTATTTT. Amino acids: CSATRGDTQYF.

V is TRBV29-1 and J is TRBJ1-1; D is unclear. V was trimmed by 4 bases and J by 1 base, leaving 7 bases between them. The germline V gene encodes CDR1 SQVTM and CDR2 ANQGSEA. This CDR3 has 12 amino acids. The CDR3: CSVARRNTEAFF. The CDR3 bases are TGCAGCGTTGCCAGGAGGAACACTGAAGCTTTCTTT. Supplemented by reference TRBV29-1 and TRBJ1-1, the full variable domain reads SAVISQKPSRDICQRGTSLTIQCQVDSQVTMMFWYRQQPGQSLTLIATANQGSEATYESGFVIDKFPISRPNLTFSTLTVSNMSPEDSSIYLCSVARRNTEAFFGQGTRLTVV.

In its sample, this clonotype was seen many times. This rearrangement joins TRBV7-9 to TRBJ1-1; no clear D gene. Germline CDR1 and CDR2: SEHNR and FQNEAQ (reference sequence). This CDR3 is built from 13 residues. V was shortened by 5 bases and J by 5 bases, with 12 bases between the two germline ends. The CDR3 sequence: CASSPDGVTEAFF. The DNA of the CDR3 is TGTGCCAGCAGCCCAGACGGGGTAACTGAAGCTTTCTTT. Combining the CDR3 with reference TRBV7-9 and TRBJ1-1 gives the whole variable domain DTGVSQNPRHKITKRGQNVTFRCDPISEHNRLYWYRQTLGQGPEFLTYFQNEAQLEKSRLLSDRFSAERPKGSFSTLEIQRTEQGDSAMYLCASSPDGVTEAFFGQGTRLTVV.

The sample holds a few counts of this clonotype. The chain carries TRBV18 and TRBJ1-4; D remains ambiguous. The CDR3 sequence is 13 residues long. Trimming cost V 2 bases and J 7 bases, with 8 bases left between them. Germline V gene lookup returns CDR1 KGHSH and CDR2 LQKENI. Here the CDR3 reads CASSPGVGEKLFF. CDR3 coding DNA: TGTGCCAGCTCACCAGGGGTCGGTGAAAAACTGTTTTTT. The complete variable domain, with remaining parts taken from reference TRBV18 and TRBJ1-4, reads NAGVMQNPRHLVRRRGQEARLRCSPMKGHSHVYWYRQLPEEGLKFMVYLQKENIIDESGMPKERFSAEFPKEGPSILRIQQVVRGDSAAYFCASSPGVGEKLFFGSGTQLSVL.

This clonotype was counted only a few times. This sequence joins TRBV10-3 and TRBJ2-3; TRBD2 matches at 12 bases. Germline assignment: CDR1 ENHRY and CDR2 SYGVKD. V was pared by 4 bases and J by 6 bases, with 14 bases of the junction left unmatched. The CDR3 is 18 residues long. The CDR3 nucleotides read TGTGCCATCAGTGCGCCCTTGACTAGCGGGAGTTCTAACGATACGCAGTATTTT. Translating gives CAISAPLTSGSSNDTQYF.

The chain has TRBV19 and TRBJ1-2, with D possibly being TRBD1 (6 bases). V lost 4 bases and J 8 bases, leaving 17 bases between the germline ends. In germline, CDR1 is LNHDA, CDR2 SQIVND (reference sequence). The CDR3 consists of 14 residues. The CDR3 DNA reads TGTGCCAGTAGTACCGATGGACAGTATGGGGGCTACACCTTC. This sequence encodes CASSTDGQYGGYTF.

This clonotype appeared a few times. The genes are TRBV11-2 and TRBJ2-1; 7 bases match TRBD2. CDR1 is SGHAT, CDR2 FQNNGV, per germline. The CDR3 contains 18 residues. Unmatched junction bases numbered 20, after V lost 5 bases and J lost 7 bases. This CDR3 reads CASSPSWAAPGGENEQFF. DNA of the CDR3: TGTGCCAGCAGCCCATCGTGGGCAGCCCCGGGAGGAGAGAATGAGCAGTTCTTC.

CDR3 loop: CASSDKNPYEQYF. CDR3 DNA sequence: TGTGCCAGCAGTGATAAGAATCCCTACGAGCAGTACTTC. This chain links TRBV25-1 with TRBJ2-7, with D hard to call. Germline V gives CDR1 MGHDK, CDR2 SYGVNS. This CDR3 comprises 13 residues. V lost 3 bases, J lost 2 bases, and 8 bases lay in between.